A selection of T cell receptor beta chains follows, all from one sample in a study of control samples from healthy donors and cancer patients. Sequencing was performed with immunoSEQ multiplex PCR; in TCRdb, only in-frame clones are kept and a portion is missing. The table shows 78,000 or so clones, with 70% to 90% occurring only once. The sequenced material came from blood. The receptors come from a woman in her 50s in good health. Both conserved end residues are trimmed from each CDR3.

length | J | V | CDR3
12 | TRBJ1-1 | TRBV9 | ASSVAGGGTEAF
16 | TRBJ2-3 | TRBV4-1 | ASSLGTSSGRGRDTQY
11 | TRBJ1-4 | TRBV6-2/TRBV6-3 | ASSYSRLEKLF
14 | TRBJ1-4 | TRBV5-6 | ASSPLNRGRGEKLF
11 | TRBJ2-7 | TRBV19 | ASSMTGAYEQY
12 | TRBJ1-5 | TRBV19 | ASIKERSNQPQH
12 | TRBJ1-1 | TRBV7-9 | ASSLQGGHTEAF
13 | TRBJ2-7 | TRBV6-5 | ASRSMGLYGDEQY
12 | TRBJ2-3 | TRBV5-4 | ASSFDRAPDTQY
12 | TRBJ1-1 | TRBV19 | ASSIDHKWAEAF
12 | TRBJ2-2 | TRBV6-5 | ASRRTALTGELF
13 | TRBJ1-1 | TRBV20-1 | SASGAGPMNTEAF
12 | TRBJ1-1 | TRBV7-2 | ASSSGHANTEAF
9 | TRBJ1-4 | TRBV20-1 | SAIDSEKLF
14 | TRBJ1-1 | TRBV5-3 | ARRESGPTNSVEAF
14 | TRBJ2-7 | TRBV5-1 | ASSRDHQRTSYEQY
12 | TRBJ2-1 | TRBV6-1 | ASSEGSSYNEQF
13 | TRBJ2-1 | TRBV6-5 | ASSYGTGKLNEQF
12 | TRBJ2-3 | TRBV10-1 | ASRAGGGADTQY
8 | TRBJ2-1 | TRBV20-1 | SAVGNEQF
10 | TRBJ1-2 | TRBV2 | ASKGIGYGYT
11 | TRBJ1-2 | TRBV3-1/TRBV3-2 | ASSQKGSYGYT
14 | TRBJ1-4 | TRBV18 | ASSQKRDSLNEKLF
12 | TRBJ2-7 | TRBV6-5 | ASSYSYGPYEQY